This T cell receptor beta chain emerged from a study of radiation and T cells in renal cell carcinoma. Study-level findings and limits: In blood, top tumor clones expanded by 2 weeks, shrinking by 4. Baseline intratumoral clonotype presence is unknown without pretreatment biopsies.

The protocol was immunoSEQ multiplex PCR, while the TCRdb copy is restricted to in-frame clones and leaves out a portion. The sample shows around 140,000 clones, 86% of them seen only once. Trimming pared 5 bases from V and 2 bases from J, leaving 15 bases between. CDR3 length: 15 residues. Germline CDR1 MDHEN, CDR2 SYDVKM. Notes on this clone: Its target is not known.

Time point described: blood 4 weeks post-SBRT, at nephrectomy. Treatment noted: 15 Gy SBRT to primary tumor, nephrectomy 4 weeks later. Nephrectomy followed 15 Gy stereotactic body radiation by 4 weeks. The V and J genes are TRBV28 and TRBJ1-2; weak D call: TRBD1 (5 bases). The sample was blood, taken from a patient whose treatment included radiotherapy and nephrectomy. The source is a woman between 45 and 65 years old with renal cell carcinoma. The CDR3 region is CASSERGGLNYGYTF. Written as DNA, the CDR3 is TGTGCCAGCAGTGAGCGGGGCGGCTTAAACTATGGCTACACCTTC.